This TCR beta chain was documented in a study of T-cell memory formation after mild COVID-19. The study's findings and limits: Largely, contracting CD4+ clones fell within CM and EM, and contracting CD8+ clones within EMRA. Confirmation of SARS-CoV-2 specificity was lacking for second-wave clones peaking day 37.

This clonotype was recorded at least ten times. Its antigen is unknown. The CDR3 totals 14 residues. Trimming cost V 4 bases and J 3 bases, with 13 bases left between them. Germline CDR1 is DFQATT and CDR2 is SNEGSKA (reference sequence). TCRdb fed the 5' RACE reads into MiXCR, producing one record per CDR3 protein. The sample comprises 200,000 to 300,000 distinct CDR3 sequences, over 15% of which are singletons, and 20% to 25% rests with the top ten. This chain uses TRBV20-1 with TRBJ2-1, with D possibly matching TRBD2 (7 bases). The receptor was isolated from a man in his late teens or twenties who had mild COVID-19 (a few samples of this study predate the infection). Cell type and time point are not known. The sequenced sample consisted of PBMCs or a T cell subset sorted from them (not recorded which). CDR3 in amino acids: CSAMGGAVYNEQFF. CDR3 sequence (DNA): TGCAGTGCTATGGGGGGGGCTGTCTACAATGAGCAGTTCTTC.